The present T cell receptor (beta chain) was sequenced within a study of shared T cell receptors in the human thymus. V was shortened by 2 bases and J by 3 bases, with 8 bases between the two germline ends. There are 13 residues in the CDR3. Germline V lookup: CDR1 WNHNN, CDR2 SYGVQD (reference sequence). Repertoires were generated with immunoSEQ multiplex PCR, while TCRdb's copy carries only in-frame clones and drops some. The repertoire holds about 380,000 clones, with roughly 94% as singletons. This clone was detected once. This TCR came from a human donor. Sequencing was done on a sample of thymocytes. The chain has TRBV10-1 and TRBJ2-7; D is uncertain. The CDR3 DNA is TGCGCCAGCAGTGAGGCAAACGACTACGAGCAGTACTTC. This encodes CASSEANDYEQYF.